The 10 T cell receptor beta chains below come from one sample, sequenced in a study of early T cells in non-severe SARS-CoV-2 infection (dated by TCRdb to about 2021). The method behind the library was 5' RACE. Sequencing was performed on a NextSeq 500. TCRdb itself trimmed the public reads at Q25 with fastp, ran MiXCR and retained productive beta chains. Each record represents a unique CDR3 protein, reported with the most common genes and DNA among its rows. This sample has approximately 81,000 distinct CDR3 sequences in its table, and roughly 13% of those were observed once. The leading ten clones occupy around 3% of the sample. The specimen sequenced was whole blood. Receptors originate from an adult who was a healthcare worker with PCR-confirmed SARS-CoV-2 infection or an uninfected control (not recorded which).

This clonotype showed up just a few times. V gene TRBV20-1 combines with J gene TRBJ2-3; 10 nucleotides line up with TRBD2. The CDR3 has 17 amino acids. CDR1 and CDR2 from the germline V gene are DFQATT and SNEGSKA (reference sequence). The V segment lost 2 bases and the J segment 0 bases; nucleotides outside the gene matches: 8. Written as DNA, the CDR3 is TGCAGTGCTAGACTAGCGGGAGTACTTCGTAGCACAGATACGCAGTATTTT. Translation gives CSARLAGVLRSTDTQYF.

The CDR3 coding sequence is TGTGCCGTTACAGGGAACTTGAACACTGAAGCTTTCTTT. Amino acid sequence: CAVTGNLNTEAFF. The chain employs TRBV19 and TRBJ1-1, with TRBD1 as a possible D gene (6 bases). This CDR3 is 13 amino acids long. Germline-derived CDR1 and CDR2 are LNHDA and SQIVND (reference sequence). The ends were cut back, 11 bases at V and 0 bases at J, with 13 bases in the middle.

V usage is TRBV18 and J usage is TRBJ2-7, with D tentatively TRBD1 (6 bases). Germline values: CDR1 KGHSH, CDR2 LQKENI. The V end was cut by 1 base, the J end by 1 base, with 14 bases between. The length of the CDR3 is 16 residues. CDR3 coding DNA: TGTGCCAGCTCACCACTTCTGGGGGCGCAGTCCTACGAGCAGTACTTC. It translates to CASSPLLGAQSYEQYF.

Note on this clonotype: The junction differs from germline at one of its ends, possibly a read error. CDR3 amino acids: CSGRLSTDTRYF. The CDR3 DNA sequence: TGCAGCGGCAGACTTAGCACAGATACGCGGTATTTT. The rearrangement uses TRBV29-1 and TRBJ2-3, with D uncertain. This CDR3 comprises 12 residues. Germline V CDR1 and CDR2: SQVTM, ANQGSEA.

This CDR3 reads CASSVWPRQDREKDYGYTF. The CDR3 region has the DNA TGTGCCAGCAGTGTATGGCCACGCCAGGACAGGGAAAAAGACTATGGCTACACCTTC. The chain recombines TRBV6-1 with TRBJ1-2; 8 nucleotides line up with TRBD1. The CDR3 extends over 19 amino acids. Trimming cost V 4 bases and J 3 bases; bases outside gene matches: 19. Germline V lookup: CDR1 MNHNS, CDR2 SASEGT.

This chain uses TRBV29-1 with TRBJ2-7; D is perhaps TRBD2 (6 bases). This CDR3 is 14 amino acids long. Germline-derived CDR1 and CDR2 are SQVTM and ANQGSEA. With 6 bases removed from V and 0 bases from J, the gap between germline ends came to 15 bases. CDR3 sequence reads: CSVGGHSASYEQYF. CDR3 nucleotide sequence: TGCAGCGTGGGAGGACACTCTGCCTCCTACGAGCAGTACTTC.

This clonotype was counted between two and nine times. V gene TRBV11-2 combines with J gene TRBJ2-2, with a tentative D call TRBD1 (5 bases). This CDR3 is 13 amino acids long. V dropped 7 bases and J dropped 4 bases, with 10 bases sitting between them. Germline V gene data show CDR1 as SGHAT and CDR2 as FQNNGV. This CDR3 reads CASNQGFTGELFF. The CDR3 DNA follows: TGTGCCAGCAACCAGGGTTTCACCGGGGAGCTGTTTTTT.

In regard to this clonotype: One base away lies a much larger clone, so this may be a sequencing read error. J is TRBJ1-5 and V is TRBV7-8; D gene ambiguous. The V and J ends lost 2 bases and 0 bases respectively, with 11 bases between them. The CDR3 has 16 amino acids. CDR1 SGHVS and CDR2 FQNEAQ come from the germline V gene. As DNA, the CDR3 is TGTGCCAGCAGCTTAACCCAACAGATTAGCAATCAGCCCCAGCATTTT. Amino acids: CASSLTQQISNQPQHF.

V is TRBV4-1 and J is TRBJ1-5; D possibly corresponds to TRBD1 (5 bases). CDR3 size: 17 residues. V shed 3 bases and J shed 0 bases, with 15 bases lying between them. Germline CDR1 reads MGHRA; CDR2 reads YSYEKL. CDR3 in DNA: TGCGCCAGCAGCCACCCAGCGGGGGGAAGTAGCAATCAGCCCCAGCATTTT. This codes for CASSHPAGGSSNQPQHF.

V gene TRBV7-9 combines with J gene TRBJ2-3; TRBD2 is a possible D gene (6 bases). Trimming shortened V by 5 bases and J by 5 bases, and 14 bases separated the two germline ends. The germline V gene has CDR1 SEHNR and CDR2 FQNEAQ (reference sequence). This CDR3 spans 14 amino acids. The DNA of the CDR3 is TGTGCCAGCAGCGTAAGGGGAGGTGAAGATACGCAGTATTTT. Amino acid sequence: CASSVRGGEDTQYF.